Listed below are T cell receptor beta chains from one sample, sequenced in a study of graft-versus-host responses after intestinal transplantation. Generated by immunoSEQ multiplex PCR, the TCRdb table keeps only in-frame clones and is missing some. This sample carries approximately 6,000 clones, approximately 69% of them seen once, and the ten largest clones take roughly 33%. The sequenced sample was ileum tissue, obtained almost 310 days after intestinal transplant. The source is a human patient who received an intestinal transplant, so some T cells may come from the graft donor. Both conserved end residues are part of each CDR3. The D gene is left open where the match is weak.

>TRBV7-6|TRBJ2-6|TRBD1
CASSSQGAPGANVLTF
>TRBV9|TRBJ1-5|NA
CASSVARNQPQHF
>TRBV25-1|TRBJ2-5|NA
CASSEKIQGRGGQETQYF
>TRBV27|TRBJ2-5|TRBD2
CASTTRGVAGEETQYF
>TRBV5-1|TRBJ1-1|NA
CASSSREVGDTEAFF
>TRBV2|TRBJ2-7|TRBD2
CASRLAEASYEQYF
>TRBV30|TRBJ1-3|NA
CAWSPPHDTTGGGNTIYF
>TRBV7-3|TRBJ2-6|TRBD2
CASSLWPPGGSGGRSGANVLTF
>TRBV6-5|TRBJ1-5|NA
CASSYSGQGRNQPQHF
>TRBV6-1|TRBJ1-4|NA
CASRAGREPNEKLFF
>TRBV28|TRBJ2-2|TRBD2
CASSFSSGRARGGELFF
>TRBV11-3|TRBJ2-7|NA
CASSLQGSEGEQYF
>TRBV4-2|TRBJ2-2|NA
CASSFLGTGELFF
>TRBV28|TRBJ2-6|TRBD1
CASSGQGEAGANVLTF
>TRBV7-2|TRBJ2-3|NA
CASSLDWDFYTDTQYF
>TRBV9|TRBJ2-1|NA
CASSVRAGSSYNEQFF
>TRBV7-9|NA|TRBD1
CASSRDRGREQYF
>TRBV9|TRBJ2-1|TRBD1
CASSVGTGGGYNEQFF
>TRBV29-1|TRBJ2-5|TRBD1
CSVPQTGLETQYF
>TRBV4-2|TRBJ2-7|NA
CASSQARFYEQYF
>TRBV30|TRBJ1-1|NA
CAWKGGLGPWGFF
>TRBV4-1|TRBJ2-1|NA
CASSQERWTPGDNEQFF
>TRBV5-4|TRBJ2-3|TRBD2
CASSPEAGVVDTQYF
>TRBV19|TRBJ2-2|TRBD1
CASSRQGLNTGELFF
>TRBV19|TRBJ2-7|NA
CASSIDYSYEQYF
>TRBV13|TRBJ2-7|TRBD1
CASSLKGASYEQYF
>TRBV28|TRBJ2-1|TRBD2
CASSWTSEEQFF
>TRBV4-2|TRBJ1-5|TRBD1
CASSQGQGGSNQPQHF
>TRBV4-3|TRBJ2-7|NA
CASSQDRPGDSRIF
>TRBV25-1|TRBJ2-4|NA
CASSDIAKNIQYF
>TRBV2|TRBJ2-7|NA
CAWGLSSYEQYF
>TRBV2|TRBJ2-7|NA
CASSEGLVWGGRSYEQYF
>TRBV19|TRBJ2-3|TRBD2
CASSMGLAGSTDTQYF
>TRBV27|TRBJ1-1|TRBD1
CASSLSTGGTEAFF
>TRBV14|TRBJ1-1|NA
CASSHRAGGVTEAFF
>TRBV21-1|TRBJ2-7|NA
CASSGTSGSEQYF
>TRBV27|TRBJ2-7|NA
CASSLYRTQISYEQYF
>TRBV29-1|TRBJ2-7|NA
CSVAERSYEQYF
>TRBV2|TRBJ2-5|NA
CASKLEETQYF
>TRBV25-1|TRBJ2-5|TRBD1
CASSARGQTQETQYF
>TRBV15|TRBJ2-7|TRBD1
CATSSRDRVDEQYF
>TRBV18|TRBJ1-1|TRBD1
CASSPTGGNTEAFF
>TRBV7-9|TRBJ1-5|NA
CASSLDLTPTDSNQPQHF
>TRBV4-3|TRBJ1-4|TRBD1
CASSQDWGQGGEKLFF
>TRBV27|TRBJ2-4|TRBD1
CASSLWARGPWLDIQYF
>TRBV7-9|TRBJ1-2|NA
CASDQYNYGYTF
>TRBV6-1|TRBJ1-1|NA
CASSEWDQNTEAFF
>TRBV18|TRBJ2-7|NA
CASSRRDESYEQYF
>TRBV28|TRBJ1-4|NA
CASSITGIATNEKLFF
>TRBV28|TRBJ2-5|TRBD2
CASTEGLAGGRGETQYF
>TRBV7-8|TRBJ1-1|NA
CASTLPPRGYLTEAFF
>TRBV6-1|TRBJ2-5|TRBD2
CASSEGSGRGVSTQYF
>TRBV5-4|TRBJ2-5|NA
CASSFRGAETQYF
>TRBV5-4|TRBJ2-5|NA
CASSLTSETQYF
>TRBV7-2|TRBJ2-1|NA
CASSAPAPDRYNEQFF